This TCR beta chain was obtained from a study of blood T cell repertoires in COVID-19. Study at large: From the United States, Italy and Spain came samples of acute and convalescent COVID-19.

Only in-frame clones appear in the TCRdb table, and some are missing; sequencing was by immunoSEQ multiplex PCR. The table lists 340,000 or so clones, 86% of them singletons. This CDR3 spans 16 amino acids. CDR1 and CDR2 from the germline V gene are SGDLS and YYNGEE. Unmatched junction bases numbered 9, after V lost 2 bases and J lost 6 bases. Sequencing was carried out using PBMCs or T cells enriched from blood (not recorded which). V is TRBV9 and J is TRBJ2-1; the match to TRBD1 covers 9 bases. The TCR was taken from a woman aged 40 to 50 with acute COVID-19. CDR3 in DNA: TGTGCCAGCAGCGTCTACCGGGACAGGGTATCCAATGAGCAGTTCTTC. This sequence encodes CASSVYRDRVSNEQFF.